There are a few counts of the clone carrying this T cell receptor (beta chain). Trimming shortened V by 6 bases and J by 0 bases, and 15 bases separated the two germline ends. The CDR3 runs 16 residues. Germline-derived CDR1 and CDR2 are LNHDA and SQIVND (reference sequence). This sample stems from a study of shared clonotypes between healthy human individuals. Background on the study: Donor composition was a couple of women and a few men, aged 18 to 49.

The test was conducted at deep level. Assay: immunoSEQ multiplex PCR; the TCRdb copy retains only in-frame clones and omits some. The profile shows a few hundred thousand clones, 70% to 85% of them singletons. Every donor, a Caucasian adult, lived in Nashville, Tennessee. The sequence derives from a woman between 35 and 50 years old in good health. Some clones in this sample may be carry-over from other donors' samples. Sequencing was carried out using PBMCs. The chain uses TRBV19 and TRBJ1-3; D uncertain. CDR3 loop: CASSPRGPSSGNTIYF. The DNA for the CDR3 is TGTGCCAGTAGCCCCCGTGGCCCTAGCTCTGGAAACACCATATATTTT.